These 24 T cell receptor beta chains originate from one sample sequenced in a study of T cell repertoires in cytomegalovirus infection. TCRdb reanalysed the reads using MiXCR and keeps one entry per CDR3 protein. Of around 240,000 distinct CDR3 sequences detected, roughly 22% appear once; the ten largest clones hold 15% to 20%. The sequenced sample consisted of CD8+ T cells from PBMCs. These receptor sequences come from a human donor in good health (CMV status not recorded). Some clones in this sample may be carry-over from other donors' samples.

The chain recombines TRBV5-1 with TRBJ2-3, with D unresolved. Per the germline V gene, CDR1 is SGHRS and CDR2 is YFSETQ. CDR3 length equals 14 residues. Trimming pared 0 bases from V and 4 bases from J, leaving 9 bases between. In nucleotides, the CDR3 is TGCGCCAGCAGCTTGGAACAAGACGCAGATACGCAGTATTTT. Translating gives CASSLEQDADTQYF.

This chain joins TRBV28 and TRBJ2-7; a possible D gene is TRBD1 (6 bases). CDR3 length: 13 residues. Germline-derived CDR1 and CDR2 are MDHEN and SYDVKM. Trimming pared 9 bases from V and 3 bases from J, leaving 15 bases between. The CDR3 sequence: CASLGQPIYEQYF. The CDR3 DNA is TGTGCCAGTTTAGGACAGCCGATCTACGAGCAGTACTTC.

This clonotype was recorded a few times. This rearrangement joins TRBV27 to TRBJ2-7; 10 positions match TRBD1. Trimming at V came to 5 bases and at J to 6 bases, leaving 10 bases not matched to a gene. This CDR3 is 15 amino acids long. CDR1 and CDR2 from the germline V gene are MNHEY and SMNVEV (reference sequence). The CDR3 loop reads CASSTSGTGASEQYF. The CDR3 coding sequence is TGTGCCAGCAGTACATCCGGGACAGGGGCTAGCGAGCAGTACTTC.

This clonotype has ten or more counts. This chain links TRBV5-1 with TRBJ2-3, with D uncertain. Germline values: CDR1 SGHRS, CDR2 YFSETQ. Trimming took 2 bases from V and 6 from J, leaving 10 bases between them. The CDR3 is made up of 13 amino acids. The CDR3 spells CASSFERPDTQYF. As DNA, the CDR3 is TGCGCCAGCAGCTTTGAAAGGCCGGATACGCAGTATTTT.

Only a few counts were recorded for this clonotype. The chain joins TRBV28 to TRBJ2-1; a possible D gene is TRBD2 (6 bases). Trimming shortened V by 6 bases and J by 6 bases, and 18 bases separated the two germline ends. Germline V lookup: CDR1 MDHEN, CDR2 SYDVKM. The CDR3 has 15 residues. This CDR3 reads CASSATGTHTNEQFF. CDR3 sequence (DNA): TGTGCCAGCAGCGCCACCGGGACTCACACCAATGAGCAGTTCTTC. Together with reference TRBV28 and TRBJ2-1, the CDR3 gives the full variable domain: DVKVTQSSRYLVKRTGEKVFLECVQDMDHENMFWYRQDPGLGLRLIYFSYDVKMKEKGDIPEGYSVSREKKERFSLILESASTNQTSMYLCASSATGTHTNEQFFGPGTRLTVL.

In this sample, this clonotype turned up a few times. The V call is TRBV7-6, the J call TRBJ2-2, with D possibly being TRBD2 (5 bases). CDR1 is SGHVS, CDR2 FNYEAQ, per germline. V was pared by 2 bases and J by 6 bases, with 13 bases between. The CDR3 is 15 residues long. CDR3 sequence: CASSLPGSGSGELFF. The CDR3 DNA is TGTGCCAGCAGCTTACCGGGGTCTGGGTCCGGGGAGCTGTTTTTT.

V and J are TRBV6-5 and TRBJ2-1, with 11 bases fitting TRBD2. The CDR3 totals 15 residues. Germline V gene sequence: CDR1 MNHEY, CDR2 SVGAGI. The V segment lost 5 bases and the J segment 5 bases; nucleotides outside the gene matches: 5. CDR3 nucleotide sequence: TGTGCCAGCAGTCTTAGCGGGGGGGAACACAATGAGCAGTTCTTC. Its protein is CASSLSGGEHNEQFF.

Many counts were recorded for this clonotype. The rearrangement uses TRBV7-8 and TRBJ2-7; D is undetermined. Germline V CDR1 and CDR2: SGHVS, FQNEAQ. The CDR3 is made up of 16 amino acids. V was trimmed by 1 base and J by 2 bases, leaving 15 bases between them. The CDR3 here is CASSLDNPSLTYEQYF. The CDR3 region has the DNA TGTGCCAGCAGCTTAGATAATCCGTCCCTCACCTACGAGCAGTACTTC.

The chain links TRBV20-1 to TRBJ2-1; D gene ambiguous. Trimming removed 0 bases at V and 9 bases at J, with 15 bases between. CDR3 size: 14 residues. Germline CDR1 is DFQATT and CDR2 is SNEGSKA (reference sequence). CDR3 region: CSARDMWSSGEQFF. For the CDR3, the DNA is TGCAGTGCTAGAGATATGTGGTCCTCCGGTGAGCAGTTCTTC.

This clonotype was seen repeatedly, ten times or more. The chain employs TRBV7-2 and TRBJ1-2, with D possibly matching TRBD1 (6 bases). The CDR3 consists of 13 residues. Trimming shortened V by 6 bases and J by 6 bases, and 14 bases separated the two germline ends. The germline V gene encodes CDR1 SGHTA and CDR2 FQGNSA. CDR3 DNA: TGTGCCAGCAGTCCCACGGGGGCTAATGGCTACACCTTC. Amino acid sequence: CASSPTGANGYTF.

The chain carries TRBV7-9 and TRBJ1-1; D call uncertain. V was shortened by 5 bases and J by 4 bases, with 11 bases between the two germline ends. This CDR3 comprises 13 residues. CDR1 is SEHNR, CDR2 FQNEAQ, per germline (reference sequence). The CDR3: CASSSPMGTEAFF. In DNA form, the CDR3 reads TGTGCCAGCAGCAGTCCGATGGGCACTGAAGCTTTCTTT.

This clonotype was seen a single time. The chain recombines TRBV2 with TRBJ1-3; D gene unclear. This CDR3 spans 15 amino acids. Trimming left V 8 bases short and J 0 bases short, with 14 bases between. Germline V lookup: CDR1 SNHLY, CDR2 FYNNEI. CDR3 DNA sequence: TGTGCCAGCCTAGGAGGAAGACACTCTGGAAACACCATATATTTT. It encodes CASLGGRHSGNTIYF.

This sequence joins TRBV29-1 and TRBJ2-1, with a weak D call TRBD1 (6 bases). The germline gives CDR1 SQVTM, CDR2 ANQGSEA. The CDR3 is 15 amino acids. Trimming left V 1 base short and J 7 bases short, with 17 bases between. The CDR3 DNA follows: TGCAGCGTTGAAGTCTGGGGCCAGGGGTGGAATGAGCAGTTCTTC. Translated, it gives CSVEVWGQGWNEQFF.

This clonotype was observed many times. The J gene is TRBJ1-2, the V gene TRBV28; perhaps TRBD1 as D (5 bases). The germline CDR1 and CDR2 sequences are MDHEN and SYDVKM. This CDR3 has 16 amino acids. The ends were cut back, 5 bases at V and 6 bases at J, with 22 bases in the middle. Here the CDR3 DNA reads TGTGCCAGCAGTCCTCCCCTAGAAGACAGCCTCCATGGCTACACCTTC. Its protein is CASSPPLEDSLHGYTF.

The J gene is TRBJ2-3, the V gene TRBV29-1, with D perhaps TRBD1 (6 bases). Germline V gene lookup returns CDR1 SQVTM and CDR2 ANQGSEA. The CDR3 is 14 amino acids. With 3 bases removed from V and 0 bases from J, the gap between germline ends came to 10 bases. The CDR3 sequence: CSVELGASTDTQYF. As DNA, the CDR3 is TGCAGCGTTGAGTTGGGGGCTAGCACAGATACGCAGTATTTT.

The sample holds many counts of this clonotype. The chain employs TRBV28 and TRBJ2-7; possibly TRBD1 for D (6 bases). Germline V gene sequence: CDR1 MDHEN, CDR2 SYDVKM. CDR3 length equals 12 residues. Deletions cut 10 bases from V and 2 bases from J, with 12 bases between. The CDR3 region is CATRDTAYEQYF. DNA for the CDR3: TGTGCCACCCGGGACACCGCCTACGAGCAGTACTTC.

The chain recombines TRBV28 with TRBJ2-5; no definite D call. Germline loops: CDR1 MDHEN, CDR2 SYDVKM. The length of the CDR3 is 13 residues. V lost 3 bases, J lost 5 bases, and 10 bases lay in between. CDR3 protein: CASSFLGSETQYF. The CDR3 bases are TGTGCCAGCAGTTTCTTGGGTTCGGAGACCCAGTACTTC.

The chain links TRBV19 to TRBJ2-1; D is perhaps TRBD2 (6 bases). Trimming removed 5 bases from V and 6 bases from J, with 17 bases in between. This CDR3 is built from 15 residues. Germline V gives CDR1 LNHDA, CDR2 SQIVND (reference sequence). CDR3 sequence (DNA): TGTGCCAGTAGTGGGGTAACTAGCTCGGGCAATGAGCAGTTCTTC. Translated: CASSGVTSSGNEQFF.

In regard to this clonotype: This may arise from a read error, as a much more abundant clone is one base away. J is TRBJ2-7 and V is TRBV28; a possible D gene is TRBD1 (6 bases). CDR1 is MDHEN, CDR2 SYDVKM, per germline. V shed 6 bases and J shed 0 bases, with 15 bases lying between them. The CDR3 spans 15 residues. The CDR3: CASSPARDNSYEQYF. CDR3 DNA: TGTGCCAGCAGCCCCGCCCGGGACAACTCCTACGAGCAGTACTTC.

The CDR3 DNA reads as TGTGCCAGCAGCGTGGACCCTTTTGGCTACGAGCAGTACTTC. Its protein product is CASSVDPFGYEQYF. The rearrangement joins TRBV7-9 to TRBJ2-7, with D unresolved. Germline V lookup: CDR1 SEHNR, CDR2 FQNEAQ (reference sequence). CDR3 length: 14 amino acids. Trimming left V 5 bases short and J 3 bases short, with 14 bases between.

As for this clonotype: A much larger clone lies a single base off, so this may be a read error. The gene calls are TRBV27 and TRBJ2-1; 7 bases agree with TRBD1. After removal of 6 bases from V and 5 bases from J, the junction contained 1 base not matched to a gene. This CDR3 is 12 amino acids long. Germline loops: CDR1 MNHEY, CDR2 SMNVEV (reference sequence). This CDR3 reads CASRTGNNEQFF. CDR3 bases: TGTGCCAGCAGGACAGGGAACAATGAGCAGTTCTTC.

Worth noting for this clonotype: A read error is possible here, since a much larger clone lies one base away. The V and J genes are TRBV7-2 and TRBJ2-7; D not certain. The CDR3 has 14 amino acids. Trimming removed 5 bases from V and 4 bases from J, with 15 bases in between. Germline V gene sequence: CDR1 SGHTA, CDR2 FQGNSA. Here the CDR3 DNA reads TGTGCCAGCAGCCTACGAGGCAGCTTATACGAGCAGTACTTC. Residues: CASSLRGSLYEQYF. The whole variable domain, remainder taken from reference TRBV7-2 and TRBJ2-7, is GAGVSQSPSNKVTEKGKDVELRCDPISGHTALYWYRQSLGQGLEFLIYFQGNSAPDKSGLPSDRFSAERTGGSVSTLTIQRTQQEDSAVYLCASSLRGSLYEQYFGPGTRLTVT.

This clonotype was seen many times. The chain has TRBV7-9 and TRBJ1-1; D is ambiguous. Germline CDR1 is SEHNR and CDR2 is FQNEAQ (reference sequence). The V and J ends lost 5 bases and 2 bases respectively, with 9 bases between them. This CDR3 contains 13 residues. CDR3 sequence: CASSVESNTEAFF. In DNA, the CDR3 is TGTGCCAGCAGCGTAGAGAGCAACACTGAAGCTTTCTTT.

This clonotype was detected only a few times. The chain joins TRBV20-1 to TRBJ2-5; D may match TRBD1 or TRBD2 (5 bases each). CDR3 length: 13 residues. Trimming cost V 6 bases and J 2 bases, with 13 bases left between them. Germline CDR1 and CDR2: DFQATT and SNEGSKA (reference sequence). The CDR3 loop is CSASGPVQETQYF. CDR3 in DNA: TGCAGTGCGTCGGGACCCGTACAAGAGACCCAGTACTTC.